This T cell receptor (beta chain) stems from a study of T cells in Graves' hyperthyroidism and ophthalmopathy. This clonotype was detected only a few times. The antigen remains unidentified. Absence of ophthalmopathy progression within 18 months defined stable Graves' hyperthyroidism. Reasons for excluding patients were uncontrolled infection, other autoimmune disease, pregnancy or lactation. Study-wide results and caveats: Most thyroid-expanded clonotypes above 0.001 were also found in blood.

RNA transcripts yielded amplified TCR beta CDR3 regions. The HTBI set primed first-round TCR CDR3 RT-PCR. TCRdb re-derived calls from the multiplex PCR reads in MiXCR, one entry per CDR3 protein. The sample shows roughly 99,000 distinct CDR3 sequences, more than 15% of them seen only once. Trimming pared 6 bases from V and 0 bases from J, leaving 18 bases between. The CDR3 runs 18 residues. The germline V gene has CDR1 MNHNS and CDR2 SASEGT. J is TRBJ1-6 and V is TRBV6-1; no clear D gene. The specimen was blood. The receptor comes from a woman in her 50s with Graves' hyperthyroidism. The CDR3 nucleotides are TGTGCCAGCAGCTCCCTGGATCCGGGGAGCTCCTATAATTCACCCCTCCACTTT. Residues: CASSSLDPGSSYNSPLHF.